The 23 T cell receptor beta chains given below trace back to one sample, sequenced in a study of STAT3 mutations in large granular lymphocyte leukemia. Overall study findings and caveats: In T-cell large granular lymphocyte leukemia, about half of patients showed multiple immunodominant subclonotypes.

These TCRs' antigens remain unknown. The table came from immunoSEQ multiplex PCR; TCRdb's copy has only in-frame clones and leaves some out. The repertoire holds about 19,000 clones, with approximately 90% as singletons. Sample: peripheral blood mononuclear cells. All receptors derive from a man in his fifties or sixties with T-cell large granular lymphocyte leukemia. Some clones in this sample may be carry-over from other donors' samples.

This chain connects TRBV7-2 to TRBJ2-2; D uncertain. Between the trimmed V and J ends, which lost 3 bases and 1 base, there was a span of 15 bases. The germline gives CDR1 SGHTA, CDR2 FQGNSA. The CDR3 consists of 17 residues. The CDR3 here is CASSFRLTSENTGELFF. CDR3 in DNA: TGTGCCAGCAGCTTCCGACTTACGTCCGAGAACACCGGGGAGCTGTTTTTT.

This clone has a handful of counts. The rearrangement uses TRBV19 and TRBJ2-5, with D possibly matching TRBD2 (6 bases). The germline CDR1 and CDR2 sequences are LNHDA and SQIVND (reference sequence). The V end was cut by 6 bases, the J end by 4 bases, with 9 bases between. The CDR3 extends over 12 amino acids. The CDR3 bases are TGTGCCAGTAGGCAAGCGGGAGAGACCCAGTACTTC. Translated, it gives CASRQAGETQYF.

The chain joins TRBV10-3 to TRBJ2-7; possibly TRBD1 or TRBD2 for D (5 bases each). Trimming removed 2 bases from V and 9 bases from J, with 14 bases in between. CDR1 is ENHRY, CDR2 SYGVKD, per germline. The length of the CDR3 is 13 residues. The CDR3 protein is CAISEGGPRGQYF. The CDR3 DNA reads TGTGCCATCAGTGAGGGGGGACCGAGGGGGCAGTACTTC.

V and J are TRBV7-9 and TRBJ2-1; 7 bases are a match to TRBD1. Germline V lookup: CDR1 SEHNR, CDR2 FQNEAQ (reference sequence). Trimming cost V 8 bases and J 4 bases; bases outside gene matches: 5. This CDR3 spans 13 amino acids. CDR3 bases: TGTGCCAGCCATCAGACAGGGTACAATGAGCAGTTCTTC. Its protein product is CASHQTGYNEQFF. The variable domain in full, completed from reference TRBV7-9 and TRBJ2-1, reads DTGVSQNPRHKITKRGQNVTFRCDPISEHNRLYWYRQTLGQGPEFLTYFQNEAQLEKSRLLSDRFSAERPKGSFSTLEIQRTEQGDSAMYLCASHQTGYNEQFFGPGTRLTVL.

The V call is TRBV7-8, the J call TRBJ2-2; 8 bases are a match to TRBD2. Per the germline V gene, CDR1 is SGHVS and CDR2 is FQNEAQ. The length of the CDR3 is 17 residues. Losses at the gene ends were 1 base for V and 1 base for J; bases not matched to a gene: 5. The CDR3 bases are TGTGCCAGCAGCTTAGGTCCCACTAGCGGGAACACCGGGGAGCTGTTTTTT. As protein: CASSLGPTSGNTGELFF. Based on the CDR3 plus reference TRBV7-8 and TRBJ2-2, the full variable domain is GAGVSQSPRYKVAKRGQDVALRCDPISGHVSLFWYQQALGQGPEFLTYFQNEAQLDKSGLPSDRFFAERPEGSVSTLKIQRTQQEDSAVYLCASSLGPTSGNTGELFFGEGSRLTVL.

This clone occurred a few times. This chain joins TRBV9 and TRBJ2-3; 8 bases align to TRBD2. CDR1 is SGDLS, CDR2 YYNGEE, per germline. This CDR3 spans 14 amino acids. V shed 0 bases and J 5 bases; nucleotides not matched to a gene: 2. CDR3 loop: CASSVAAGGDTQYF. CDR3 in DNA: TGTGCCAGCAGCGTAGCGGCGGGGGGAGATACGCAGTATTTT.

The chain links TRBV5-1 to TRBJ1-4; no clear D. The V and J ends lost 2 bases and 5 bases respectively, with 16 bases between them. The germline CDR1 and CDR2 sequences are SGHRS and YFSETQ. The CDR3 has 16 amino acids. CDR3 sequence (DNA): TGCGCCAGCAGCTTTGGATTACGTGACCTGAATGAAAAACTGTTTTTT. Translation gives CASSFGLRDLNEKLFF.

The chain links TRBV6-5 to TRBJ2-2; tentative D call: TRBD1 (6 bases). Germline lookup yields CDR1 MNHEY and CDR2 SVGAGI. The CDR3 runs 13 residues. The V gene lost 11 bases and the J gene lost 2 bases, with 12 bases spanning the gap. CDR3 in DNA: TGTGCCGCCAGGGGCGGAAACACCGGGGAGCTGTTTTTT. Translating it yields CAARGGNTGELFF.

The chain is built from TRBV5-4 and TRBJ1-2; D might be TRBD1 (5 bases). Trimming took 3 bases from V and 0 from J, leaving 6 bases between them. Germline CDR1 and CDR2: SGHNT and YYREEE (reference sequence). The CDR3 is made up of 13 amino acids. The CDR3 spells CASSWDANYGYTF. CDR3 nucleotides: TGTGCCAGCAGCTGGGACGCTAACTATGGCTACACCTTC.

CDR3 in amino acids: CASRTGLVGIYEQYF. DNA of the CDR3: TGCGCCAGCAGAACGGGACTAGTGGGGATCTACGAGCAGTACTTC. The J gene is TRBJ2-7, the V gene TRBV5-1, with 8 bases matching TRBD2. The germline CDR1 and CDR2 sequences are SGHRS and YFSETQ. CDR3 length: 15 residues. The junction had 10 bases not matched to a gene; V was cut back by 5 bases and J by 3 bases.

The gene calls are TRBV28 and TRBJ1-1; D not resolved. CDR1 and CDR2 (germline): MDHEN, SYDVKM. This CDR3 has 14 residues. The germline V and J ends were trimmed by 4 bases and 3 bases, with 12 bases remaining between them. For the CDR3, the DNA is TGTGCCAGCAGTTATCGACGATCGGACACTGAAGCTTTCTTT. It translates to CASSYRRSDTEAFF.

In this sample, this clone turned up a few times. The V gene is TRBV2, the J gene TRBJ2-7; D gene unclear. Germline CDR1 reads SNHLY; CDR2 reads FYNNEI. V was clipped by 6 bases and J by 2 bases, with 23 bases between them. There are 17 residues in the CDR3. CDR3 bases: TGTGCCAGCAGGAACCCTGGGATGGTAGTGGTGACCTACGAGCAGTACTTC. The encoded protein is CASRNPGMVVVTYEQYF.

This clone has just one count. V and J are TRBV5-1 and TRBJ2-1, with D perhaps matching TRBD1 or TRBD2 (5 bases each). The CDR3 spans 14 residues. Germline V gene lookup returns CDR1 SGHRS and CDR2 YFSETQ. V was cut by 4 bases and J by 9 bases, with 17 bases left in between. CDR3 sequence reads: CASSLGPQDGEQFF. The CDR3 nucleotides read TGCGCCAGCAGCCTGGGACCGCAGGATGGTGAGCAGTTCTTC.

The chain links TRBV2 to TRBJ1-1; no reliable D call. The V end lost 9 bases, the J end lost 0 bases, and 11 bases lay between the germline ends. The CDR3 spans 13 residues. Germline CDR1 SNHLY, CDR2 FYNNEI. CDR3 sequence reads: CASRTFMNTEAFF. The CDR3 DNA is TGTGCCAGTAGGACTTTCATGAACACTGAAGCTTTCTTT.

The rearrangement links TRBV7-2 to TRBJ2-7; D may correspond to TRBD1 or TRBD2 (5 bases each). V lost 6 bases and J lost 0, with 12 bases in between. The length of the CDR3 is 14 residues. Germline V lookup: CDR1 SGHTA, CDR2 FQGNSA. CDR3 loop: CASSVGPSSYEQYF. The CDR3 region has the DNA TGTGCCAGCAGTGTGGGACCGAGCTCCTACGAGCAGTACTTC.

The gene calls are TRBV4-3 and TRBJ2-7, with 9 positions matching TRBD2. Per the germline V gene, CDR1 is LGHNA and CDR2 is YSLEER. Germline trimming cut 4 bases from V and 4 bases from J; bases unmatched to any gene: 14. This CDR3 has 17 amino acids. The CDR3, as DNA: TGCGCCAGCAGCCTCGAAAGGGCCAGCGGGAGGCCATACGAGCAGTACTTC. Translation: CASSLERASGRPYEQYF.

The chain couples TRBV20-1 to TRBJ2-3, with D unclear. The V gene lost 1 base and the J gene lost 6 bases, with 5 bases spanning the gap. The germline CDR1 and CDR2 sequences are DFQATT and SNEGSKA (reference sequence). CDR3 length equals 11 residues. The CDR3 region is CSARVSDTQYF. The CDR3 DNA reads TGCAGTGCTAGAGTGTCCGATACGCAGTATTTT.

The chain recombines TRBV18 with TRBJ1-4; 9 bases line up with TRBD1. In germline, CDR1 is KGHSH, CDR2 LQKENI. Losses at the gene ends were 4 bases for V and 8 bases for J; bases not matched to a gene: 5. The length of the CDR3 is 14 residues. The CDR3, as DNA: TGTGCCAGCTCACGTGGGACAGGGCCCGAAAAACTGTTTTTT. Residues: CASSRGTGPEKLFF.

This sequence joins TRBV27 and TRBJ1-5; D might be TRBD1 (5 bases). Trimming took off 8 bases at V and 4 bases at J, with 12 bases between the two ends. This CDR3 has 13 amino acids. Germline V gives CDR1 MNHEY, CDR2 SMNVEV (reference sequence). CDR3: CASSRQTNQPQHF. In DNA form, the CDR3 reads TGTGCCAGCTCCAGACAGACGAATCAGCCCCAGCATTTT.

This chain connects TRBV5-1 to TRBJ2-7; no clear D. V was clipped by 0 bases and J by 5 bases, with 15 bases between them. The CDR3 covers 15 residues. Germline CDR1 is SGHRS and CDR2 is YFSETQ. The CDR3 region is CASSLAGQSRDEQYF. DNA for the CDR3: TGCGCCAGCAGCTTGGCGGGCCAGAGTAGGGACGAGCAGTACTTC. Full variable domain (outside the CDR3, taken from reference TRBV5-1 and TRBJ2-7): KAGVTQTPRYLIKTRGQQVTLSCSPISGHRSVSWYQQTPGQGLQFLFEYFSETQRNKGNFPGRFSGRQFSNSRSEMNVSTLELGDSALYLCASSLAGQSRDEQYFGPGTRLTVT.

The gene calls are TRBV7-2 and TRBJ2-7; either TRBD1 or TRBD2 may supply D (7 bases each). Germline V gene sequence: CDR1 SGHTA, CDR2 FQGNSA. The CDR3 length is 13 residues. The V and J ends lost 5 bases and 3 bases respectively, with 11 bases between them. CDR3 nucleotides: TGTGCCAGCAGCCAGCGGGACAGCTACGAGCAGTACTTC. Encoded protein: CASSQRDSYEQYF.

The V call is TRBV30, the J call TRBJ2-1; TRBD2 is a possible D gene (6 bases). Germline-derived CDR1 and CDR2 are GTSNPN and SVGIG (reference sequence). The V and J ends lost 0 bases and 5 bases respectively, with 14 bases between them. The length of the CDR3 is 15 residues. The CDR3 DNA reads TGTGCCTGGAGTGTACTTCGGAGGGAGAACAATGAGCAGTTCTTC. This gives the protein CAWSVLRRENNEQFF.

This sequence joins TRBV7-3 and TRBJ2-5; the D gene is possibly TRBD1 (6 bases). The V end was cut by 6 bases, the J end by 6 bases, with 17 bases between. This CDR3 region has 14 residues. Germline CDR1 SGHTA, CDR2 FQGTGA. CDR3 nucleotides: TGTGCCAGCAGTCCTACAGGGTATCAAAAGACCCAGTACTTC. This codes for CASSPTGYQKTQYF.